The sample holds one count of the clone carrying this T cell receptor beta chain. These data are taken from a study of T-cell memory formation after mild COVID-19. Constant-segment primers and 5'RACE yielded cDNA libraries for TCR alpha and TCR beta, each carrying sample barcodes and UMIs. MiXCR, applied by TCRdb to the 5' RACE reads, yields one record per CDR3 protein. The sample has around 90,000 distinct CDR3 sequences; roughly an eighth are singletons. The sequence derives from an adult woman who had mild COVID-19 (a few samples of this study predate the infection). Cell type and time point are not known. The sequencing sample was made of PBMCs or a T cell subset sorted from them (not recorded which).

CDR3 nucleotides: TGTGCCAGCAGTTACTTAATAGGGCAGGGGCCGTCCTACGAGCAGTACTTC. Translating it yields CASSYLIGQGPSYEQYF. The J gene is TRBJ2-7, the V gene TRBV6-5; maybe TRBD1 (6 bases). Germline values: CDR1 MNHEY, CDR2 SVGAGI. The CDR3 extends over 17 amino acids. Trimming took 1 base from V and 1 from J, leaving 17 bases between them.